These T cell receptor beta chains were read from a single sample in a study of identifying expanded T cells in peripheral blood. Clones were read by immunoSEQ multiplex PCR, and TCRdb kept only the in-frame ones, dropping some. Of 65,000 to 95,000 clones in the sample, less than 90% were seen once. Sequenced material: blood. These receptors were taken from a person aged 18 to 75 in good health. CDR3s include the opening cysteine and the closing phenylalanine or tryptophan. D genes are given only for firm matches. The size of a clone is reported for some rows only, either as once, few or many, or as a class for expanded clones.

size,D,V,J,DNA,CDR3
NA,NA,TRBV27,TRBJ2-2,TGTGCCAGCAGTTTACGAAACACCGGGGAGCTGTTTTTT,CASSLRNTGELFF
NA,NA,TRBV9,TRBJ2-2,TGTGCCAGCAGCCTTGGCGGGGTAGCCTGGGCCGGGGAGCTGTTTTTT,CASSLGGVAWAGELFF
NA,TRBD1,TRBV7-2,TRBJ1-5,TGTGCCAGCAGCATGGGACAGAATCAGCCCCAGCATTTT,CASSMGQNQPQHF
NA,NA,TRBV30,TRBJ2-5,TGTGCCTGTAGTGACCGAGGGATTCAAGAGACCCAGTACTTC,CACSDRGIQETQYF
NA,NA,TRBV5-1,TRBJ2-7,TGCGCCAGCAGCTTGGAAGGACGGCTATCGAACGGGGAGCAGTACTTC,CASSLEGRLSNGEQYF
NA,TRBD2,TRBV7-9,TRBJ2-2,TGTGCCAGCAGTCCCAGACTAGCGGGAGGGCCGATAACCGGGGAGCTGTTTTTT,CASSPRLAGGPITGELFF
few,TRBD1,TRBV19,TRBJ1-5,TGTGCCAGTAGTACATGGACAGGGGATAGCAATCAGCCCCAGCATTTT,CASSTWTGDSNQPQHF
NA,NA,TRBV28,TRBJ2-2,TGTGCCAGCAGTTTACGTGCCGGGATTTACACCGGGGAGCTGTTTTTT,CASSLRAGIYTGELFF
NA,TRBD2,TRBV4-1,TRBJ2-7,TGCGCCAGCAGCCAATCTAGCGGGAGAGGATCCTACGAGCAGTACTTC,CASSQSSGRGSYEQYF
NA,NA,TRBV7-2,TRBJ2-3,TGTGCCAGCAGCTTATCTGTCAGGGCTAGAGATACGCAGTATTTT,CASSLSVRARDTQYF
once,NA,TRBV5-5,TRBJ2-7,TGTGCCAGCAGCCTGGGGCAGGGGAGGCTTTACGAGCAGTACTTC,CASSLGQGRLYEQYF
NA,NA,TRBV5-4,TRBJ1-4,TGTGCCAGCAGCGACCAGGGGCCCAATGAAAAACTGTTTTTT,CASSDQGPNEKLFF
NA,NA,TRBV19,TRBJ2-5,TGTGCCAGTAGTCTTTCACGGGACGGGCAAGAGACCCAGTACTTC,CASSLSRDGQETQYF
NA,TRBD2,TRBV7-3,TRBJ2-3,TGTGCCAGCAGCTTACAACTAGCGATAGGCACAGATACGCAGTATTTT,CASSLQLAIGTDTQYF
NA,NA,TRBV18,TRBJ1-1,TGTGCCAGCTCACCACCCCCAGGGTTGAAGACTGAAGCTTTCTTT,CASSPPPGLKTEAFF
NA,NA,TRBV7-9,TRBJ2-2,TGTGCCAGCAGGTCGGAGGGCCCTTGGAACGGGGAGCTGTTTTTT,CASRSEGPWNGELFF
NA,NA,TRBV5-6,TRBJ2-5,TGTGCCAGCAGCTTTTTTCAGGATCTTCTCTCCAGGGAGACCCAGTACTTC,CASSFFQDLLSRETQYF
once,TRBD1,TRBV7-2,TRBJ1-3,TGTGCCAGCAGCTTAGGCTGGACAGGGTATAGTGGAAACACCATATATTTT,CASSLGWTGYSGNTIYF